This T cell receptor beta chain was retrieved from a study of shared clonotypes between healthy human individuals. Of note for this clone: Its antigen is currently unknown.

Findings of the study overall: The rarefaction results pointed to incomplete sorted-subset sequencing despite large depth.

Naivety among CD8 cells was defined by CD45RO negativity and positive CCR7 selection, thereby excluding terminally differentiated effector memory CD45RA+ cells. CDR1 PRHDT and CDR2 FYEKMQ come from the germline V gene (reference sequence). This CDR3 has 16 residues. Trimming left V 5 bases short and J 4 bases short, with 18 bases between. In the original processing: ImmunoSEQ sequences covered only the junction and lacked quality scores; filtering therefore differed. This table comes from immunoSEQ multiplex PCR, and its TCRdb copy is limited to in-frame clones, with some not included. Clonal size and the V and J genes are those of that table, whereas D and trimming came from the DNA. The data show approximately 1.9 million clones, with 93% seen just once and 1.5% to 2% held by the top ten.

The sequenced material came from naive CD8+ T cells from PBMCs. This TCR was recovered from a man aged 18 to 29 in good health. Some clones in this sample may be carry-over from other donors' samples. The chain has TRBV13 and TRBJ2-1, with no clear D. The CDR3 is CASSTENSEDYNEQFF. In DNA, the CDR3 is TGTGCCAGCAGCACCGAGAATAGTGAGGATTACAATGAGCAGTTCTTC.